Sequencing of this T cell receptor (beta chain) was carried out in a study of blood T cell repertoires in COVID-19. This clone was detected once. In the 2 weeks before study entry, exposed participants met a COVID-19 case, which was PCR-confirmed or clinician-diagnosed. In the authors' workflow: Amplification from reference gene primers served as the basis for estimated nucleated cell counts. The repertoire was sequenced with immunoSEQ multiplex PCR; TCRdb's copy has only in-frame clones and lacks some. The D gene and trimming were derived from the DNA, and the V and J assignments and clone size from that table. The data show around 320,000 clones, nearly 90% seen once. The CDR3 covers 14 residues. Germline values: CDR1 SQVTM, CDR2 ANQGSEA. V was clipped by 7 bases and J by 7 bases; unmatched bases: 12.

Material: PBMCs or T cells enriched from blood (not recorded which). The rearrangement uses TRBV29-1 and TRBJ2-7, with 11 bases that match TRBD1. The receptor comes from a woman between 50 and 59 years old who had been exposed to COVID-19. The CDR3 bases are TGCAGCGCCAAAGCGGGACAGGGGGTGCGGGAGCAGTACTTC. Residues: CSAKAGQGVREQYF.